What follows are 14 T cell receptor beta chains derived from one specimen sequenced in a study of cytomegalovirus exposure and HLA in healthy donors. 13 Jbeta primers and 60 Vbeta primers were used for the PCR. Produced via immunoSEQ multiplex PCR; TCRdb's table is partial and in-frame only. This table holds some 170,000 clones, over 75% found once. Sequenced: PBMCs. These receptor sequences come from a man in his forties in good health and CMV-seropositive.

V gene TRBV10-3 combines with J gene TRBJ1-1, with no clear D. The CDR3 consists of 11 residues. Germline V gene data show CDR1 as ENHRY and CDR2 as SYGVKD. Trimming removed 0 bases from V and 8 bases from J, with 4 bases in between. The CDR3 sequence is CAISESQEAFF. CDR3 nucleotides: TGTGCCATCAGTGAGTCCCAAGAAGCTTTCTTT.

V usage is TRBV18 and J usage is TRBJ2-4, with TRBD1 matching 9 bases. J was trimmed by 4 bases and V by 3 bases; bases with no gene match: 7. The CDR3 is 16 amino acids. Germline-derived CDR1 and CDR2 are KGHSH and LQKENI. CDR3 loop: CASSPPGQGVKNIQYF. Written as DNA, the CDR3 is TGTGCCAGCTCACCCCCGGGACAGGGCGTTAAAAACATTCAGTACTTC. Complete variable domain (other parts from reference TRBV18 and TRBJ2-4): NAGVMQNPRHLVRRRGQEARLRCSPMKGHSHVYWYRQLPEEGLKFMVYLQKENIIDESGMPKERFSAEFPKEGPSILRIQQVVRGDSAAYFCASSPPGQGVKNIQYFGAGTRLSVL.

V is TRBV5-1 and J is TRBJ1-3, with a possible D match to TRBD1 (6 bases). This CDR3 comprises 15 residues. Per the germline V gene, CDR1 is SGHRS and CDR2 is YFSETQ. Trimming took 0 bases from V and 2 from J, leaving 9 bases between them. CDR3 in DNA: TGCGCCAGCAGCTTGGCGACAGGCCCTGGAAACACCATATATTTT. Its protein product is CASSLATGPGNTIYF. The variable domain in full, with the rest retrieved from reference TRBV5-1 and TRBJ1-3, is KAGVTQTPRYLIKTRGQQVTLSCSPISGHRSVSWYQQTPGQGLQFLFEYFSETQRNKGNFPGRFSGRQFSNSRSEMNVSTLELGDSALYLCASSLATGPGNTIYFGEGSWLTVV.

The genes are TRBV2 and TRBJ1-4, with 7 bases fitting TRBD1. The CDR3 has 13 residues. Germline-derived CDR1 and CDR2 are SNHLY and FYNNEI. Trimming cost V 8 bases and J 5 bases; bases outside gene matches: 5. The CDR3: CASSGTENEKLFF. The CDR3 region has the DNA TGTGCCAGCTCCGGGACAGAGAATGAAAAACTGTTTTTT.

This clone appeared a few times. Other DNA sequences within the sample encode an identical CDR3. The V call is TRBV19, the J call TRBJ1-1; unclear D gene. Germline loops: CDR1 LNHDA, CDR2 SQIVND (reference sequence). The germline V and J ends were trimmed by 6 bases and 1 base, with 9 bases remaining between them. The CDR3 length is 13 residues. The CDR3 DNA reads TGTGCCAGTAGAGACCGGGAGAACACTGAAGCTTTCTTT. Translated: CASRDRENTEAFF.

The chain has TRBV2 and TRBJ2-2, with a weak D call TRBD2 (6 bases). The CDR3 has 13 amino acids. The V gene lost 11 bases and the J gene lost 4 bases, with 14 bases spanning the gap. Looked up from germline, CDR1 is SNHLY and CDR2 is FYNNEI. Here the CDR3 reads CAWRDLSTGELFF. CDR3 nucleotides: TGTGCCTGGCGGGACTTAAGCACCGGGGAGCTGTTTTTT.

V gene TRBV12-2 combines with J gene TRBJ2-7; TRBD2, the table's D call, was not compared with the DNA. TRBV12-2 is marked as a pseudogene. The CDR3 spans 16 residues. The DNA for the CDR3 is TGTGCAAGTCGCTTACCTTGGGGACTAGCTCCGAGCGAGCAGTACTTC. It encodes CASRLPWGLAPSEQYF.

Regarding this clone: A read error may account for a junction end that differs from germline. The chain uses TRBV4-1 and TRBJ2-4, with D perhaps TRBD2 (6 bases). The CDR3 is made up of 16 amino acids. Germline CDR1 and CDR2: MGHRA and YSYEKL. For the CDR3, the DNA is TGCGCCAGCAGCCAAGATGAAGGGACTGGACTAAACAGTCAGTACTTC. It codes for CASSQDEGTGLNSQYF.

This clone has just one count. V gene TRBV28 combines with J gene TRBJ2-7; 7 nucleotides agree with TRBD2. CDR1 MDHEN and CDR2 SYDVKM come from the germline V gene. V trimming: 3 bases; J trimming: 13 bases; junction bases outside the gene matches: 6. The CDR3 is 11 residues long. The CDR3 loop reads CASSLDGRPYF. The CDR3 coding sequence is TGTGCCAGCAGTTTGGACGGGAGGCCCTACTTC.

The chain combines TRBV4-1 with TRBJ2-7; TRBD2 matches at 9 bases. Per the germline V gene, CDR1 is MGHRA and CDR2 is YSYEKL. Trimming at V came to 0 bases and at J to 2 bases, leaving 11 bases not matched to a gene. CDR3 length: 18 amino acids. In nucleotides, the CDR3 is TGCGCCAGCAGCCAAGATCCACCCTTCGCGGGAGGGACCTACGAGCAGTACTTC. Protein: CASSQDPPFAGGTYEQYF.

CDR3 nucleotides: TGTGCCAGCAGCACGGGACTAGCGCAAGAGACCCAGTACTTC. Protein sequence: CASSTGLAQETQYF. The chain couples TRBV7-2 to TRBJ2-5; TRBD2 agrees at 10 bases. The ends lost 5 bases at V and 2 bases at J; junction bases unmatched: 2. This CDR3 comprises 14 residues. Germline CDR1 SGHTA, CDR2 FQGNSA. The entire variable domain, with the rest obtained from reference TRBV7-2 and TRBJ2-5, is as follows: GAGVSQSPSNKVTEKGKDVELRCDPISGHTALYWYRQSLGQGLEFLIYFQGNSAPDKSGLPSDRFSAERTGGSVSTLTIQRTQQEDSAVYLCASSTGLAQETQYFGPGTRLLVL.

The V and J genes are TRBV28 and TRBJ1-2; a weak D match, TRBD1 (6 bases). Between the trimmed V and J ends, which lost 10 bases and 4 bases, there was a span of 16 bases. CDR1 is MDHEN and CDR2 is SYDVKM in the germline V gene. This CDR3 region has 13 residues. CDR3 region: CAIRGLKGYGYTF. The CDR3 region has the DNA TGTGCCATTAGGGGGTTAAAAGGCTATGGCTACACCTTC.

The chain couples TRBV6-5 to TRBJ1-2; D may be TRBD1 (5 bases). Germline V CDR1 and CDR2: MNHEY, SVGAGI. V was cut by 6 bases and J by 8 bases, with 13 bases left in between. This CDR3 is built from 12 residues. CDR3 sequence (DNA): TGTGCCAGCAGGTTAGGGGTGAACGGCTACACCTTC. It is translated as CASRLGVNGYTF.

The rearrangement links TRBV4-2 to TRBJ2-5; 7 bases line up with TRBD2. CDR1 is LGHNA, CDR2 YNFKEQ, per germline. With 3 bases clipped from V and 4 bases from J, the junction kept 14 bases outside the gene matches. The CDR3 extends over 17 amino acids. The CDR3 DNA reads TGTGCCAGCAGCCAGGGGAGGGCACTTATTGAGGGAGAGACCCAGTACTTC. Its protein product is CASSQGRALIEGETQYF.